This T cell receptor beta chain is from a study of beta chain features in type 1 diabetes (dated by TCRdb to the late 2010s). Background for the entire study: Mean age, gender distribution, total cell number and subset yield were not different between patients and healthy donors. In the study, recently diagnosed type 1 diabetes patients and matched healthy donors were compared on the TCRB repertoires of their sorted circulating CD4+ T cell subsets. Regulatory and stem cell-like memory subsets were isolated from only 8 patients and about 8 healthy donors, whereas naive and central memory subsets came from all 30 or so donors. Across all samples, 107,917,701 sorted cells were examined, and cell number per subset correlated strongly with RNA yield. Study-level results and caveats: PCR might favor shorter templates, but patient and control samples were amplified and corrected together, so any skew would affect both groups equally. Naive, central memory and regulatory TCRB repertoires appeared to be more similar among patients than among healthy donors. Because cDNA was sequenced instead of genomic DNA, activated cells with high expression could be over-represented, although the groups did not differ in activation or CD3 levels. Only small numbers of individuals were included in the HLA sub-analyses, which left unresolved whether HLA type had any influence on TCRB rearrangement. Type 1 diabetes patients showed a moderate but significant shortening of TCRB CDR3 length in all four CD4+ subsets. At VDJ recombination sites, type 1 diabetes patients had fewer insertions and more deleted nucleotides, which implies abnormalities in thymic rearrangement.

From a lookup of the germline V gene, CDR1 and CDR2 are SGHRS and YFSETQ. Inclusive of the bounding cysteine and phenylalanine, the CDR3 is 15 residues long. The DNA shown is the 45-base CDR3, in frame from base 1. V and J are trimmed by 0 bases and 4 bases, and the gene matches miss 3 bases of the junction. In this sample, this clone turned up a few times. The antigen it binds to is not known. Base qualities are not at hand, and no much larger clone is one base apart. Additional DNA sequences in this sample encode the identical CDR3. Each donor gave one peripheral blood draw, averaging roughly 100 mL, which was collected into heparinised tubes. A BD FACSAria II and a panel including CD45RO, CCR7, CD25, CD127, CD95 and CD27 were used to sort naive, central memory, regulatory and stem cell-like memory CD4+ T cells. Every sorted population had a purity above 95%. Right away, PBMCs were isolated by Lymphoprep density gradient centrifugation and were stained directly, with no culture step. Samples were stained and sorted in pairs, with one healthy donor and one patient per experiment, so that batch effects were minimized.

The entire isolated RNA was reverse transcribed using the High Capacity cDNA Reverse Transcription Kit, and thus expressed TCRB transcripts were sequenced. Deep immunoSEQ sequencing was performed on naive, central memory and regulatory T cell samples, with an average of around 3.4 million total reads per sample. Sorted cells were lysed in RLT buffer, and RNA was extracted using DNase-treated RNeasy Micro or Mini kits according to cell number. To prevent cross-contamination, every cell subset was processed on its own, while patient and healthy donor samples were processed together. The immunoSEQ multiplex PCR was used to amplify TCRB sequences from cDNA, yielding 87-bp fragments that span the CDR3 region. Amplicons were sequenced on the Illumina HiSeq platform. The published analysis was carried out like this. Synthetic template baselines were used to correct PCR bias computationally, reads within Hamming distance 2 were collapsed, and singletons that could not be merged were discarded. By aligning reads against IMGT, V, D and J genes, CDR3 length, and insertions or deletions at six rearrangement sites were assigned. Within each subset, clonotype counts were normalized to sorted cell number, after which true diversity and Gini coefficients were computed with the tcR R package. Repertoire sharing was quantified using the overlap coefficient calculated on TCRB nucleotide sequences. Out-of-frame TCRB sequences from naive cells were analyzed as a proxy for the pre-selection repertoire. TCRdb retrieved this table from immuneACCESS and kept in-frame rearrangements only. Not all clones are present; in checked studies, unresolved V genes account for under half, and no reason is known for the remainder. For V, J and clone size, that table is used; D and trimming come from the DNA. The sample table shows 600,000 to 700,000 clones, and roughly 12% are seen once. More than 0.1% of the sample rests with the top ten.

This receptor was obtained from a man under 40 with type 1 diabetes. The rearranged chain carries TRBV5-1 and TRBJ2-2, and TRBD1 aligns with 7 junction nucleotides. The specimen sequenced was naive CD4+ T cells from blood. Interpreted using the paper, the cell subset or site label stands for: true naive CD4+ T cells. The DNA sequence is as follows: TGCGCCAGCAGCTTGGAGGGGGCGCGCACCGGGGAGCTGTTTTTT. This encodes CASSLEGARTGELFF.